This TCR beta chain was recorded in a study of blood T cell repertoires in COVID-19. Produced via immunoSEQ multiplex PCR; TCRdb's table is partial and in-frame only. The sample contains roughly 95,000 clones, approximately 90% of which appear only once. The origin of this receptor is a woman in her forties or fifties in a cohort sampled during active COVID-19. What was sequenced was peripheral blood.

Written as DNA, the CDR3 is TGTGCCAGCAGTTACAGGGACAGCCTCAAGCAGTACTTC. Its protein product is CASSYRDSLKQYF. The chain couples TRBV6-5 to TRBJ2-7, with 7 nucleotides matching TRBD1. Trimming removed 2 bases from V and 8 bases from J; junction bases left unmatched: 6. The germline gives CDR1 MNHEY, CDR2 SVGAGI. The CDR3 has 13 residues.